Each of the 10 T cell receptor beta chains below was sequenced from the same sample in a study of blood T cell repertoires in COVID-19. Profiled with immunoSEQ multiplex PCR; TCRdb holds only in-frame clones, not every one. The sample shows 150,000 or so clones, approximately 80% of them seen only once. Sequences were obtained from peripheral blood. These receptor sequences come from a woman aged 55 to 70 with acute or convalescent COVID-19.

There are a few counts of this clone. The CDR3 region is CASSQDNLGREAFF. The CDR3 DNA reads TGCGCCAGCAGCCAAGATAATTTGGGCAGGGAAGCTTTCTTT. The gene calls are TRBV4-1 and TRBJ1-1; no firm D call. The length of the CDR3 is 14 residues. V was trimmed by 0 bases and J by 8 bases, leaving 13 bases between them. Germline V CDR1 and CDR2: MGHRA, YSYEKL.

The sample holds one count of this clone. The CDR3 sequence is CASRIRGNEETQYF. The CDR3 DNA is TGTGCCAGCAGAATCCGGGGGAATGAAGAGACCCAGTACTTC. V and J are TRBV7-9 and TRBJ2-5; tentative D call: TRBD2 (6 bases). Germline CDR1 is SEHNR and CDR2 is FQNEAQ (reference sequence). Trimming took 6 bases from V and 3 from J, leaving 14 bases between them. The CDR3 totals 14 residues. Variable domain in full (rest from reference TRBV7-9 and TRBJ2-5): DTGVSQNPRHKITKRGQNVTFRCDPISEHNRLYWYRQTLGQGPEFLTYFQNEAQLEKSRLLSDRFSAERPKGSFSTLEIQRTEQGDSAMYLCASRIRGNEETQYFGPGTRLLVL.

The sample holds one count of this clone. This chain joins TRBV9 and TRBJ1-4, with 7 positions matching TRBD1. CDR3 length equals 18 residues. CDR1 and CDR2 (germline): SGDLS, YYNGEE. Trimming at V came to 0 bases and at J to 5 bases, leaving 13 bases not matched to a gene. For the CDR3, the DNA is TGTGCCAGCAGCGTAGCTTCAGAGACAGGGATGGGGAATGAAAAACTGTTTTTT. Translated, it gives CASSVASETGMGNEKLFF.

V usage is TRBV7-3 and J usage is TRBJ2-3; weak D call: TRBD2 (7 bases). The CDR3 is 15 amino acids. V gave up 2 bases and J gave up 3 bases, with 12 bases separating them. The germline V gene encodes CDR1 SGHTA and CDR2 FQGTGA. CDR3 amino acids: CASSLWGGWTDTQYF. CDR3 bases: TGTGCCAGCAGCTTATGGGGGGGCTGGACAGATACGCAGTATTTT.

This sequence joins TRBV10-3 and TRBJ1-5; 7 nucleotides agree with TRBD1. V shed 6 bases, J shed 6 bases, and the junction held 8 bases outside the gene matches. This CDR3 has 14 residues. CDR1 is ENHRY, CDR2 SYGVKD, per germline. The CDR3 bases are TGTGCCATCAGCCCCGAGGGGGCAGGTCAGCCCCAGCATTTT. It specifies CAISPEGAGQPQHF.

The J gene is TRBJ2-1, the V gene TRBV10-3, with 10 bases matching TRBD2. This CDR3 contains 18 residues. The junction had 8 bases not matched to a gene; V was cut back by 0 bases and J by 3 bases. Germline V gene data show CDR1 as ENHRY and CDR2 as SYGVKD. CDR3 amino acids: CAISESASGGLYYNEQFF. The CDR3 region has the DNA TGTGCCATCAGTGAGTCGGCTAGCGGGGGACTTTACTACAATGAGCAGTTCTTC.

In DNA, the CDR3 is TGTGCCACCAGTGGTACCAGGGATAACTACAATGAGCAGTTCTTC. Translated: CATSGTRDNYNEQFF. The chain couples TRBV24-1 to TRBJ2-1, with D tentatively TRBD1 (5 bases). Germline lookup yields CDR1 KGHDR and CDR2 SFDVKD. Trimming took 5 bases from V and 3 from J, leaving 13 bases between them. This CDR3 comprises 15 residues.

This chain joins TRBV14 and TRBJ2-1; a weak D match, TRBD1 (6 bases). CDR1 and CDR2 from the germline V gene are SGHDN and FVKESK. The CDR3 spans 16 residues. V lost 2 bases to trimming and J lost 4 bases, with 15 bases between them. This CDR3 reads CASSQQPGHLYNEQFF. The CDR3 region has the DNA TGTGCCAGCAGCCAACAACCGGGACATCTTTACAATGAGCAGTTCTTC.

This chain links TRBV6-5 with TRBJ1-2; D uncertain. In germline, CDR1 is MNHEY, CDR2 SVGAGI. The V and J ends lost 6 bases and 6 bases respectively, with 14 bases between them. CDR3 length: 13 amino acids. The CDR3 sequence is CASRAGAGHGYTF. The DNA for the CDR3 is TGTGCCAGCAGGGCGGGCGCCGGCCATGGCTACACCTTC.

The chain joins TRBV19 to TRBJ1-2, with 8 bases aligning to TRBD1. Germline-derived CDR1 and CDR2 are LNHDA and SQIVND (reference sequence). The CDR3 loop spans 15 amino acids. Trimming removed 4 bases from V and 4 bases from J; junction bases left unmatched: 8. The CDR3 reads CASSTSKTGAYGYTF. The CDR3 coding sequence is TGTGCCAGTAGTACCTCGAAGACAGGGGCCTATGGCTACACCTTC.